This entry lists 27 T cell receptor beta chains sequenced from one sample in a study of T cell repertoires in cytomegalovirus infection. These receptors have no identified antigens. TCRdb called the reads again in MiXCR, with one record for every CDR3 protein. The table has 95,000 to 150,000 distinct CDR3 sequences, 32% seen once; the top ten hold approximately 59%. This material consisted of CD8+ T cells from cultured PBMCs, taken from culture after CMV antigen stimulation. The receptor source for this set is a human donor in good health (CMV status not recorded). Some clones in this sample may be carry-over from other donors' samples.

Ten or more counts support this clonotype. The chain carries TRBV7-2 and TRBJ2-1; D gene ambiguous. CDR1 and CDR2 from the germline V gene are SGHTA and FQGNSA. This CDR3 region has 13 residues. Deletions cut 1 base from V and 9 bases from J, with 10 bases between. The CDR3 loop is CASSLVSWGEQFF. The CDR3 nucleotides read TGTGCCAGCAGCTTAGTTTCCTGGGGTGAGCAGTTCTTC.

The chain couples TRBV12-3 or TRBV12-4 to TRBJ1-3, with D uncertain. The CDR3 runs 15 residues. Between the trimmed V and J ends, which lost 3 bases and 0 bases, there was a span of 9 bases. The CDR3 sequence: CASSLMKSSGNTIYF. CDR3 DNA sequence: TGTGCCAGCAGTTTGATGAAAAGCTCTGGAAACACCATATATTTT.

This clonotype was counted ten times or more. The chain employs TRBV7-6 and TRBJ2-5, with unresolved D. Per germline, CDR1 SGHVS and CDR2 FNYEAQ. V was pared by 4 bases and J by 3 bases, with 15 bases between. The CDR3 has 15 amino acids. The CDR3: CASSSRRVKKETQYF. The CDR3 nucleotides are TGTGCCAGCAGCTCCCGACGAGTTAAAAAAGAGACCCAGTACTTC.

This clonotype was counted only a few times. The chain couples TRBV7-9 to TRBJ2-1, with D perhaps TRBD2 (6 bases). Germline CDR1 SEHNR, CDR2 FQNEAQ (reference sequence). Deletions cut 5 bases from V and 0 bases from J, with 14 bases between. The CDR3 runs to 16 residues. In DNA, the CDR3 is TGTGCCAGCAGCCCGGGACTCACGAGCTCCTACAATGAGCAGTTCTTC. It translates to CASSPGLTSSYNEQFF. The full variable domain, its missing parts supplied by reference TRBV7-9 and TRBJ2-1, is DTGVSQNPRHKITKRGQNVTFRCDPISEHNRLYWYRQTLGQGPEFLTYFQNEAQLEKSRLLSDRFSAERPKGSFSTLEIQRTEQGDSAMYLCASSPGLTSSYNEQFFGPGTRLTVL.

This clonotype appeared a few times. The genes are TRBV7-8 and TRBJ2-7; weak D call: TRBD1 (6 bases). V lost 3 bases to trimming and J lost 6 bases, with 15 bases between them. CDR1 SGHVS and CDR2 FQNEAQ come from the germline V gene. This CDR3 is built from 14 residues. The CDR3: CASSLFLAGAEQYF. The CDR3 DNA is TGTGCCAGCAGCTTGTTCCTGGCAGGGGCCGAGCAGTACTTC.

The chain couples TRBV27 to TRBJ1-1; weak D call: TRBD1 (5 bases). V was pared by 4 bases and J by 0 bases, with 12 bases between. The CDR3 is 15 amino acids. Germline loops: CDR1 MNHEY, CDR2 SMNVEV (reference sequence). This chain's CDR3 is CASSSLRVMNTEAFF. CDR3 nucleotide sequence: TGTGCCAGCAGTTCTCTCAGGGTCATGAACACTGAAGCTTTCTTT.

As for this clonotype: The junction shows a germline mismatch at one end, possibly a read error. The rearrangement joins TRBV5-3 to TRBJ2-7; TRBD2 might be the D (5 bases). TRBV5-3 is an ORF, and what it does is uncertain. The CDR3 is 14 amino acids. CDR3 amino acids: CASSLPGVLYEQYF. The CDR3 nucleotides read TGTGCCAGCAGCTTACCCGGGGTCTTGTACGAGCAGTACTTC.

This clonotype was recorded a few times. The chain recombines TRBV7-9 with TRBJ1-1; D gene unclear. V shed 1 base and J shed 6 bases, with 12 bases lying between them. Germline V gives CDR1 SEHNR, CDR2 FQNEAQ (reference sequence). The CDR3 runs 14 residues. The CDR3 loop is CASSLVMAGAEAFF. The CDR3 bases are TGTGCCAGCAGCTTAGTCATGGCTGGGGCTGAAGCTTTCTTT. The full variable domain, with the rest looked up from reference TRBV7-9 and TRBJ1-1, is DTGVSQNPRHKITKRGQNVTFRCDPISEHNRLYWYRQTLGQGPEFLTYFQNEAQLEKSRLLSDRFSAERPKGSFSTLEIQRTEQGDSAMYLCASSLVMAGAEAFFGQGTRLTVV.

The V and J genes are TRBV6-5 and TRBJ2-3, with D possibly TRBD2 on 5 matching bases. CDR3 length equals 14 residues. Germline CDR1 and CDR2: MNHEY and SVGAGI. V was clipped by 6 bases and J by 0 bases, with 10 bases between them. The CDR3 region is CASSEDSSTDTQYF. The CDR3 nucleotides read TGTGCCAGCAGCGAGGACTCTAGCACAGATACGCAGTATTTT.

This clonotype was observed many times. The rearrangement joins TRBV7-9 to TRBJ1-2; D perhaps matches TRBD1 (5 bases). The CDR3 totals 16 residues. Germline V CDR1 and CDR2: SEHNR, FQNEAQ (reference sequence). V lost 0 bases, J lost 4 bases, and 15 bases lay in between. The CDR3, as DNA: TGTGCCAGCAGCTTAGCGGGGGGTTCGGCGTTCTATGGCTACACCTTC. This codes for CASSLAGGSAFYGYTF.

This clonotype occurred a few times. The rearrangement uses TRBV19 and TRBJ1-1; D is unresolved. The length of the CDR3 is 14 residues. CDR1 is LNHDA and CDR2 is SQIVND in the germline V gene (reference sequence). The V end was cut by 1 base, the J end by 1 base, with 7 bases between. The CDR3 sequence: CASSIGPGNTEAFF. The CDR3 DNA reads TGTGCCAGTAGTATAGGTCCGGGGAACACTGAAGCTTTCTTT.

The CDR3 coding sequence is TGTGCCAGCAGCTCCCCCGGTCCTCCGGCCACTAATGAAAAACTGTTTTTT. Translating it yields CASSSPGPPATNEKLFF. The chain couples TRBV7-6 to TRBJ1-4; D gene ambiguous. Germline lookup yields CDR1 SGHVS and CDR2 FNYEAQ. The CDR3 sequence is 17 residues long. V was trimmed by 4 bases and J by 2 bases, leaving 17 bases between them. Based on the CDR3 plus reference TRBV7-6 and TRBJ1-4, the full variable domain is GAGVSQSPRYKVTKRGQDVALRCDPISGHVSLYWYRQALGQGPEFLTYFNYEAQQDKSGLPNDRFSAERPEGSISTLTIQRTEQRDSAMYRCASSSPGPPATNEKLFFGSGTQLSVL.

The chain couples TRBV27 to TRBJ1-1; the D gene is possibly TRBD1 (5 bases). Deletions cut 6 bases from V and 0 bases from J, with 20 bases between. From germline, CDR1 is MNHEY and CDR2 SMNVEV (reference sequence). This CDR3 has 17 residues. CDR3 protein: CASSPGGLVLMNTEAFF. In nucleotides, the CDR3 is TGTGCCAGCAGCCCCGGGGGGTTGGTGCTCATGAACACTGAAGCTTTCTTT.

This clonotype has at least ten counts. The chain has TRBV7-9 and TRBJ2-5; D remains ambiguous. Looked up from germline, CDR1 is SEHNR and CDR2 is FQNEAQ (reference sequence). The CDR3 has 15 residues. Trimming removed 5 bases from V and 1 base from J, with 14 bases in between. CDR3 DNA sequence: TGTGCCAGCAGCGTCGGTGGCCTCCCCCAAGAGACCCAGTACTTC. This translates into CASSVGGLPQETQYF.

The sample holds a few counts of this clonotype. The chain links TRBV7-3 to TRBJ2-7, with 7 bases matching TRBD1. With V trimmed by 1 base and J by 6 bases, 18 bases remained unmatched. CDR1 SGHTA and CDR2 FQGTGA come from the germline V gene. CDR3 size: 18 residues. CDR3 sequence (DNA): TGTGCCAGCAGCTTAATAGTGAGGGGGCTTGTGGTTCTTGGCGAGCAGTACTTC. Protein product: CASSLIVRGLVVLGEQYF.

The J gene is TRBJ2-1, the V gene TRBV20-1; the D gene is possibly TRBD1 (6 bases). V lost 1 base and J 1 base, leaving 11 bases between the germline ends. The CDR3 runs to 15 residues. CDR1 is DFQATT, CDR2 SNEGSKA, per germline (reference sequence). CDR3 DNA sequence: TGCAGTGCTAGAGGGGGGCCGGGGTCCTACAATGAGCAGTTCTTC. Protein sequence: CSARGGPGSYNEQFF.

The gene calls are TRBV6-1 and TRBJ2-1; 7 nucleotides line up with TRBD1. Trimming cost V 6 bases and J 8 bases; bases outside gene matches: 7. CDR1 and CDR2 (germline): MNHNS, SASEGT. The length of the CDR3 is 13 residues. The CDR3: CASRGFTGDEQFF. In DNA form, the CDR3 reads TGTGCCAGCAGGGGATTCACAGGGGATGAGCAGTTCTTC.

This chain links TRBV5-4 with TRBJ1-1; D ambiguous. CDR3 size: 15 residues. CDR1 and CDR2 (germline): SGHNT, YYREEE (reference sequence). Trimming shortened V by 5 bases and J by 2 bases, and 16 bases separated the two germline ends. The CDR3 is CASSPIGRLNTEAFF. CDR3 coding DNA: TGTGCCAGCAGTCCCATCGGAAGGCTTAACACTGAAGCTTTCTTT.

CDR3 sequence reads: CASSLDSPEAFF. The CDR3 bases are TGTGCCAGCAGCTTAGATAGTCCTGAAGCTTTCTTT. The chain uses TRBV7-6 and TRBJ1-1; D remains unclear. The germline V gene encodes CDR1 SGHVS and CDR2 FNYEAQ. V lost 1 base and J lost 6, with 6 bases in between. The CDR3 has 12 amino acids.

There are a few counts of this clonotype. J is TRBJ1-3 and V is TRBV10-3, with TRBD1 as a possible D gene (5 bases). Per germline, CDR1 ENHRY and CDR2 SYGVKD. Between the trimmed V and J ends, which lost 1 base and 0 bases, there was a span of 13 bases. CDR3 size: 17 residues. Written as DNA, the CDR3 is TGTGCCATCAGTGAGTTTGGGGACCCGATCTCTGGAAACACCATATATTTT. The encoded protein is CAISEFGDPISGNTIYF.

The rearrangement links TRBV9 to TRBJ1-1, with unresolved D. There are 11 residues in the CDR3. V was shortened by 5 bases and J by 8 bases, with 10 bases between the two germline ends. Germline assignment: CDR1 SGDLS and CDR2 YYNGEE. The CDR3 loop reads CASSRDGEAFF. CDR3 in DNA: TGTGCCAGCAGTCGAGACGGAGAAGCTTTCTTT. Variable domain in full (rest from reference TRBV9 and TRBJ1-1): DSGVTQTPKHLITATGQRVTLRCSPRSGDLSVYWYQQSLDQGLQFLIQYYNGEERAKGNILERFSAQQFPDLHSELNLSSLELGDSALYFCASSRDGEAFFGQGTRLTVV.

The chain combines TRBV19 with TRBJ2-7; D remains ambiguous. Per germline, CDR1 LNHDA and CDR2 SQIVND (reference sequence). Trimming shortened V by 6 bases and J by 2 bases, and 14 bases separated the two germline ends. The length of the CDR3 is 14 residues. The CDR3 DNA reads TGTGCCAGTAGCGGATTCTACCCCACCTACGAGCAGTACTTC. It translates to CASSGFYPTYEQYF.

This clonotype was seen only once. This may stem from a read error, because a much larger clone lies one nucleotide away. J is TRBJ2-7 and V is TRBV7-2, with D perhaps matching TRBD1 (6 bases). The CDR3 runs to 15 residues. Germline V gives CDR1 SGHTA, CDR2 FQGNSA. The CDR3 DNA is TGTGCCAGCAGCTTATCGCCAGGGGTCTCCTACAAGCAGTACTTC. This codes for CASSLSPGVSYKQYF.

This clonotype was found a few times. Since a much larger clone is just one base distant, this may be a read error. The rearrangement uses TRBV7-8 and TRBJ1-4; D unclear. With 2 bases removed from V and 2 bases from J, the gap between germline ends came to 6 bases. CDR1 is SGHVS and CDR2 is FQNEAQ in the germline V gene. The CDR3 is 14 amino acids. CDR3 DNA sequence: TGTGCCAGCAGCTTAACGGGGACTAATGAAAAACTGTTTTTT. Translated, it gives CASSLTGTNEKLFF.

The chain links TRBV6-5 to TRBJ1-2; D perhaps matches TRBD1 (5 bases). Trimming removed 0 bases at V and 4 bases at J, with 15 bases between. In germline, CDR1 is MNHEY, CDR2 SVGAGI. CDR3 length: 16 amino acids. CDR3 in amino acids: CASSYSGRGLPYGYTF. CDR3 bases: TGTGCCAGCAGTTACTCGGGCCGGGGCCTTCCCTATGGCTACACCTTC.

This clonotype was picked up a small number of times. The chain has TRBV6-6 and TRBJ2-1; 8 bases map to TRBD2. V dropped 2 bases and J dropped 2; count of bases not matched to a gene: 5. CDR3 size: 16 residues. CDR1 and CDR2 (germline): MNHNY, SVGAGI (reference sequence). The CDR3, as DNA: TGTGCCAGCAGTTACCTTAGCGGGGCGACCTACAATGAGCAGTTCTTC. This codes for CASSYLSGATYNEQFF.

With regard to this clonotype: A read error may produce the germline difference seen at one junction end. CDR3 sequence reads: CASSQGNTGGVGLNTDAFF. The DNA for the CDR3 is TGCGCCAGCAGCCAAGGGAATACAGGGGGAGTGGGGTTGAACACTGATGCTTTCTTT. V gene TRBV4-3 combines with J gene TRBJ1-1; 8 nucleotides line up with TRBD1. Germline V CDR1 and CDR2: LGHNA, YSLEER. This CDR3 spans 19 amino acids.